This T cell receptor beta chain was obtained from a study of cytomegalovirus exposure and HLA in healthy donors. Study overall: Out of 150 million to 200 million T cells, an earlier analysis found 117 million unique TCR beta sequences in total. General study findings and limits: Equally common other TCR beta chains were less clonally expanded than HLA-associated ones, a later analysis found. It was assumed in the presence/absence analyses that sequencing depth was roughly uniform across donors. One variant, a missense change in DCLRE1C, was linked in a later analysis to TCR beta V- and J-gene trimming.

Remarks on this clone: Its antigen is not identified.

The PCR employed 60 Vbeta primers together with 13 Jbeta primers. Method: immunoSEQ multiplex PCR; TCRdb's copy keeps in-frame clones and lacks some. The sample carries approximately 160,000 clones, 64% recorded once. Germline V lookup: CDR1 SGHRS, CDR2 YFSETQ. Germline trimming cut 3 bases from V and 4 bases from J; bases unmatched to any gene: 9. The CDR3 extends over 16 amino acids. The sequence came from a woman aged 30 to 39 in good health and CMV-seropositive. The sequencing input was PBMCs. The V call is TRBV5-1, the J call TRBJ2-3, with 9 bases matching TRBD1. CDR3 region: CASSSPPGQGSDTQYF. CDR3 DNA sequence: TGCGCCAGCAGCTCCCCTCCGGGACAGGGATCAGATACGCAGTATTTT.